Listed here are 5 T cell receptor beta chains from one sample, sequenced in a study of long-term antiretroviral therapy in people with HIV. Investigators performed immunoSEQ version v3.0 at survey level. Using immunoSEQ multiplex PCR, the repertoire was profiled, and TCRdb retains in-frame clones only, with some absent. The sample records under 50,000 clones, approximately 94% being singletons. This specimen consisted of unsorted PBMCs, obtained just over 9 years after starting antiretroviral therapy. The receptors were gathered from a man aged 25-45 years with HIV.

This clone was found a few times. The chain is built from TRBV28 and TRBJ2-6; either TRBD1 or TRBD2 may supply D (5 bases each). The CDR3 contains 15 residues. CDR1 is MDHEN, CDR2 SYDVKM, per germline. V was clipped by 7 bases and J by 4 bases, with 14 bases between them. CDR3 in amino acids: CASKSGTNGANVLTF. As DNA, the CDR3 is TGTGCCAGCAAATCGGGGACCAACGGGGCCAACGTCCTGACTTTC. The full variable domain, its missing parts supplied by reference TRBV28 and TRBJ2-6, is DVKVTQSSRYLVKRTGEKVFLECVQDMDHENMFWYRQDPGLGLRLIYFSYDVKMKEKGDIPEGYSVSREKKERFSLILESASTNQTSMYLCASKSGTNGANVLTFGAGSRLTVL.

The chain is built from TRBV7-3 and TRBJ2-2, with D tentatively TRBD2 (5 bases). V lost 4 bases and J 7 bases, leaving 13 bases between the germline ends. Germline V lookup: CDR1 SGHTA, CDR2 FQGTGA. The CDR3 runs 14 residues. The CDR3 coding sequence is TGTGCCAGCAGCTCCTTCACCGGGGACGGGGAGCTGTTTTTT. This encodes CASSSFTGDGELFF.

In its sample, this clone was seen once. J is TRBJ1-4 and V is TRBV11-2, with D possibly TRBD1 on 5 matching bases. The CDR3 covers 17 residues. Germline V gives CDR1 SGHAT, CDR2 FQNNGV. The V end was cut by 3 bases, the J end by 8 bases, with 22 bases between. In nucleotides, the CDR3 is TGTGCCAGCAGCTTCATCATCAGGCCGGGGGTCCACGAAAAACTGTTTTTT. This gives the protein CASSFIIRPGVHEKLFF.

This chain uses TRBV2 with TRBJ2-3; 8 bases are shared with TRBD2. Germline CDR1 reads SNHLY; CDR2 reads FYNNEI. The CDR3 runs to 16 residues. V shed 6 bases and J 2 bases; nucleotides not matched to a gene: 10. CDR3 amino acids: CASRDLRAGATDTQYF. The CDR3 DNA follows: TGTGCCAGCAGGGACCTGCGAGCGGGGGCCACAGATACGCAGTATTTT. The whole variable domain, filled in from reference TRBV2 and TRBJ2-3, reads EPEVTQTPSHQVTQMGQEVILRCVPISNHLYFYWYRQILGQKVEFLVSFYNNEISEKSEIFDDQFSVERPDGSNFTLKIRSTKLEDSAMYFCASRDLRAGATDTQYFGPGTRLTVL.

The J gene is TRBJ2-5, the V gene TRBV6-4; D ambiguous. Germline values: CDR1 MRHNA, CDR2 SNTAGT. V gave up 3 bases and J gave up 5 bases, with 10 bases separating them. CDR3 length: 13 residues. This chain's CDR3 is CASSEETGETQYF. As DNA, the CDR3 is TGTGCCAGCAGTGAAGAAACTGGGGAGACCCAGTACTTC.